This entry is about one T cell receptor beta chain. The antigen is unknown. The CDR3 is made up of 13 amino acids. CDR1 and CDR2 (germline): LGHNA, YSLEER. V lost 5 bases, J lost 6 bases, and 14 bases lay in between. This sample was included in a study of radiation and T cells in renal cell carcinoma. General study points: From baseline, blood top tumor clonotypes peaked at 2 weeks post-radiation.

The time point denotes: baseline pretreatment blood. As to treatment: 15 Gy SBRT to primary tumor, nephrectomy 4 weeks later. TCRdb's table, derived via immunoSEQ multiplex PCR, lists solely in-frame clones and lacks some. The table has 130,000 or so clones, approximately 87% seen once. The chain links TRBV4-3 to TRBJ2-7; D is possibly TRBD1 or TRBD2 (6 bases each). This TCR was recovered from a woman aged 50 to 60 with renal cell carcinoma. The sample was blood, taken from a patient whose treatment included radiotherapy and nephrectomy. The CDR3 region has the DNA TGCGCCAGCAGCGGGGGCCGGGGGAGCGAGCAGTACTTC. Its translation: CASSGGRGSEQYF.